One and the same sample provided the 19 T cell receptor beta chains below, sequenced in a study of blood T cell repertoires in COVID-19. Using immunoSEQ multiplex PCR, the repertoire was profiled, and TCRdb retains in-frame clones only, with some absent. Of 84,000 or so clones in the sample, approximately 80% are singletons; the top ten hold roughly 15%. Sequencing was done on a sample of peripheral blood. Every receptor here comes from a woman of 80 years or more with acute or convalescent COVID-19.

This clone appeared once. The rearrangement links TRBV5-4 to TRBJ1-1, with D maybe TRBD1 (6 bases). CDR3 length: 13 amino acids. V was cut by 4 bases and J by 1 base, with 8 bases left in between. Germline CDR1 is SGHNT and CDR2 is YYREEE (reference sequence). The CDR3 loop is CASSVGQNTEAFF. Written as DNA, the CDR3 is TGTGCCAGCAGCGTGGGACAGAACACTGAAGCTTTCTTT.

The CDR3 bases are TGTGCCAGTAGGGCACTAGCGGGGGGCCTGGCAGATACGCAGTATTTT. Translating it yields CASRALAGGLADTQYF. The chain is built from TRBV19 and TRBJ2-3; 12 bases match TRBD2. The junction had 8 bases not matched to a gene; V was cut back by 6 bases and J by 4 bases. Germline CDR1 reads LNHDA; CDR2 reads SQIVND (reference sequence). The CDR3 consists of 16 residues.

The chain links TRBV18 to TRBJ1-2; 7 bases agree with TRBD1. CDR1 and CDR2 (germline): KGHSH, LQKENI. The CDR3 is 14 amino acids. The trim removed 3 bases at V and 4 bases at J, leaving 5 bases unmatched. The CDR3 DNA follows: TGTGCCAGCTCACCCGGGACAGAGACCTATGGCTACACCTTC. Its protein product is CASSPGTETYGYTF.

CDR3 sequence (DNA): TGTGCCAGCAGCCGAGGACAGTTTAATTCACCCCTCCACTTT. It translates to CASSRGQFNSPLHF. The rearrangement links TRBV3-1 (or the pseudogene TRBV3-2) to TRBJ1-6, with a tentative D call TRBD1 (6 bases). V was trimmed by 4 bases and J by 6 bases, leaving 10 bases between them. Looked up from germline, CDR1 is LGHDT and CDR2 is YNNKEL (reference sequence). The CDR3 consists of 14 residues.

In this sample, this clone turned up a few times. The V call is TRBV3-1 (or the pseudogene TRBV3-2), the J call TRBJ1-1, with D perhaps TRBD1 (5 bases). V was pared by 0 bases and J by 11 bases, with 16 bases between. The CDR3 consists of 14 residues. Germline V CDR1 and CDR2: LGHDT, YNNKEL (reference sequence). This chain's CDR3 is CASSQEGDQVGAFF. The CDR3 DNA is TGTGCCAGCAGCCAAGAAGGGGATCAGGTGGGGGCTTTCTTT.

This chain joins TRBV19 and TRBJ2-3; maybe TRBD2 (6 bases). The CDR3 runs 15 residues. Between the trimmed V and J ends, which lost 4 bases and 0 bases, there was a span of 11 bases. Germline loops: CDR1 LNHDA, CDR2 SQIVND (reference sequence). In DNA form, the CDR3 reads TGTGCCAGTAGTACCCAGGGAGGTAGCACAGATACGCAGTATTTT. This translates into CASSTQGGSTDTQYF.

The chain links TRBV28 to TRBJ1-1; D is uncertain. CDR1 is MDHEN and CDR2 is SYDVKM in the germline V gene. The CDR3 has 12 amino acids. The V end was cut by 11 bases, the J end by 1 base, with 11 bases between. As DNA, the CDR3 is TGTGCCGGATGGGGAGCGAACACTGAAGCTTTCTTT. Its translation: CAGWGANTEAFF.

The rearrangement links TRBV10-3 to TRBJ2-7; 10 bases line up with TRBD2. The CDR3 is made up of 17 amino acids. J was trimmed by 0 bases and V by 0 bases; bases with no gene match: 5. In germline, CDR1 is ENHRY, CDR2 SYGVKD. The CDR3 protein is CAISESLAGDHSYEQYF. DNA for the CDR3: TGTGCCATCAGTGAGTCTCTAGCGGGGGACCACTCCTACGAGCAGTACTTC.

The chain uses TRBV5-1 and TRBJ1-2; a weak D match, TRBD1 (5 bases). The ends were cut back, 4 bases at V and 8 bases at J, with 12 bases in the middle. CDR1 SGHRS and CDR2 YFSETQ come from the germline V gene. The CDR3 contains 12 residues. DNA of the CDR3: TGCGCCAGCAGCCCTGCGGAGGGGGGCTACACCTTC. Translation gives CASSPAEGGYTF.

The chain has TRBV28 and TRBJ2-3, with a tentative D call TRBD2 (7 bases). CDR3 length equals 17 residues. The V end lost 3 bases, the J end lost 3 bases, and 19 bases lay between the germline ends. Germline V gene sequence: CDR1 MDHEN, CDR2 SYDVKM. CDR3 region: CASSFVEGGLGTDTQYF. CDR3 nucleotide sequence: TGTGCCAGCAGTTTCGTGGAGGGGGGGTTGGGGACAGATACGCAGTATTTT. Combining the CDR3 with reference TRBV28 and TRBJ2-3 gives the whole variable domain DVKVTQSSRYLVKRTGEKVFLECVQDMDHENMFWYRQDPGLGLRLIYFSYDVKMKEKGDIPEGYSVSREKKERFSLILESASTNQTSMYLCASSFVEGGLGTDTQYFGPGTRLTVL.

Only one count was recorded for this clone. The CDR3 sequence: CASSYRLAGGPDTQYF. Here the CDR3 DNA reads TGTGCCAGCAGTTACAGGCTAGCGGGGGGGCCAGATACGCAGTATTTT. The gene calls are TRBV6-2 or TRBV6-3 and TRBJ2-3, with 12 bases lining up with TRBD2. The CDR3 contains 16 residues. V gave up 2 bases and J gave up 4 bases; unmatched junction bases: 4. Germline values: CDR1 MNHEY, CDR2 SVGEGT.

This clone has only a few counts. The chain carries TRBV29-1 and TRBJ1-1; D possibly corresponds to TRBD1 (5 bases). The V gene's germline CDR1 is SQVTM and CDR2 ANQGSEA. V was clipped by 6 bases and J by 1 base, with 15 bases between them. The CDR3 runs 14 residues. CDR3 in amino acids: CSVSQGGKNTEAFF. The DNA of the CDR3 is TGCAGCGTGTCCCAGGGCGGCAAGAACACTGAAGCTTTCTTT.

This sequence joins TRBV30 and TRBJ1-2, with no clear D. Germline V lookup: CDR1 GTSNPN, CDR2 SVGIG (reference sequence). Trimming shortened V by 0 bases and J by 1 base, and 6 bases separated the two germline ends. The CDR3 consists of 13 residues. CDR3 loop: CAWSVIVNYGYTF. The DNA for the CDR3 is TGTGCCTGGAGTGTAATAGTTAACTATGGCTACACCTTC.

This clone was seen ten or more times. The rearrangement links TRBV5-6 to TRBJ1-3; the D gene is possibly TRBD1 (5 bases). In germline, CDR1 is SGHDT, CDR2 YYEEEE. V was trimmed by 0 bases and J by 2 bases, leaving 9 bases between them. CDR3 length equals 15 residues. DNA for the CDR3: TGTGCCAGCAGCTTGGACGTGGGGCCTGGAAACACCATATATTTT. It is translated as CASSLDVGPGNTIYF.

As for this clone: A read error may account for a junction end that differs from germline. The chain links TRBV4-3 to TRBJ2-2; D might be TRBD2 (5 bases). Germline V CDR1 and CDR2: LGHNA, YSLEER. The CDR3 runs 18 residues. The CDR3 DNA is TGCGCCAGCAGCCAAGATGGCAGTTCCGCTACTAACACCGGGGAGCTGCTTTTT. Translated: CASSQDGSSATNTGELLF.

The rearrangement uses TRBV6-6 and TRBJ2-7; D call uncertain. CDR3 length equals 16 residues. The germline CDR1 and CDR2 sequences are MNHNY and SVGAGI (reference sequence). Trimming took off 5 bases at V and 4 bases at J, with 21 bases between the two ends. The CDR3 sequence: CASSTPDPLRWYEQYF. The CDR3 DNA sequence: TGTGCCAGCAGTACCCCTGACCCCCTCAGGTGGTACGAGCAGTACTTC.

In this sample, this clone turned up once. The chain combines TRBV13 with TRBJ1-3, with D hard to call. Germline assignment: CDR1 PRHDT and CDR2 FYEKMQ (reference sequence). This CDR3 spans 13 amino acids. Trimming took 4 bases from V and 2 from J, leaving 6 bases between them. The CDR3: CASSSGTGNTIYF. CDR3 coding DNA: TGTGCCAGCAGCTCGGGGACTGGAAACACCATATATTTT.

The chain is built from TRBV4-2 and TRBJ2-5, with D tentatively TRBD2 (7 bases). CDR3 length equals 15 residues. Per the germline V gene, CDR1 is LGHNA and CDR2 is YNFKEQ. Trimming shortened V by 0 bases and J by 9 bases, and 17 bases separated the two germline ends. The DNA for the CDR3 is TGTGCCAGCAGCCAAGATATGAGGGGGGGGCGCGCCCAGTACTTC. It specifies CASSQDMRGGRAQYF.

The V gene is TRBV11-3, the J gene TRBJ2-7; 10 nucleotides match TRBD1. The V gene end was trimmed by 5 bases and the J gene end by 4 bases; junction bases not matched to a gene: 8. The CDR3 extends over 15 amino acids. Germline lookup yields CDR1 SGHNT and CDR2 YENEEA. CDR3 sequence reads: CASSPSGQGRYEQYF. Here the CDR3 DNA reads TGTGCCAGCAGCCCTTCGGGACAGGGGAGATACGAGCAGTACTTC.